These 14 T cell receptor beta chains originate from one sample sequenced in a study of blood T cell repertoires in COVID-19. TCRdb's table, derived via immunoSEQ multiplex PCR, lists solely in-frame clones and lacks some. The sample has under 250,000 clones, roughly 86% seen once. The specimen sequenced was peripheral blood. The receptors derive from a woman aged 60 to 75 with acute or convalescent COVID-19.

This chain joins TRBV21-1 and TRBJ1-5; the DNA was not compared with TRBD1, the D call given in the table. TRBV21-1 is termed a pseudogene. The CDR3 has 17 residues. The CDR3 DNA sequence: TGTGCCAGCAGCAAAGAGGACAGGGGTCAAAGAAATCAGCCCCAGCATTTT. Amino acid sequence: CASSKEDRGQRNQPQHF.

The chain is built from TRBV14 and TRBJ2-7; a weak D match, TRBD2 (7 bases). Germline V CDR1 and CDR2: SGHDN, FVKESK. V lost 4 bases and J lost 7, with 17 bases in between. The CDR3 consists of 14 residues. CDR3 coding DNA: TGTGCCAGCAGCCTTACCCGGGGGGCGGGGGAGCAGTACTTC. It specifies CASSLTRGAGEQYF.

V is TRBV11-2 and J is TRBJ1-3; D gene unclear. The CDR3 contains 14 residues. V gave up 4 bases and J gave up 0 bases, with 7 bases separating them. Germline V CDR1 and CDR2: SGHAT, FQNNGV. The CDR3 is CASSSRDSGNTIYF. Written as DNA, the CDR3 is TGTGCCAGCAGCTCCCGGGACTCTGGAAACACCATATATTTT.

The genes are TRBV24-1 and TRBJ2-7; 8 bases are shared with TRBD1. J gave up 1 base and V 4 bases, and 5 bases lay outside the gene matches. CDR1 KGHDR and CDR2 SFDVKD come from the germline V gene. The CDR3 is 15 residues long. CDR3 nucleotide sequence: TGTGCCACCAGTGACCCTGGACAGGGTTCCTACGAGCAGTACTTC. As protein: CATSDPGQGSYEQYF.

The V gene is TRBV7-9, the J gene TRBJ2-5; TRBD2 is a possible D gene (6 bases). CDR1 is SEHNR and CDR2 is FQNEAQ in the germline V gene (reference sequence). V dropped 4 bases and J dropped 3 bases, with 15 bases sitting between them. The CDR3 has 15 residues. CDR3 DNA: TGTGCCAGCAGCTCGAGGGGACTCCGGGAAGAGACCCAGTACTTC. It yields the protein CASSSRGLREETQYF.

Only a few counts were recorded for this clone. This chain's CDR3 is CASSRTGSYGYTF. CDR3 coding DNA: TGTGCCAGCAGCCGGACAGGTTCATATGGCTACACCTTC. V usage is TRBV2 and J usage is TRBJ1-2; 7 bases are a match to TRBD1. The germline gives CDR1 SNHLY, CDR2 FYNNEI. The CDR3 has 13 residues. V shed 6 bases and J 5 bases; nucleotides not matched to a gene: 6.

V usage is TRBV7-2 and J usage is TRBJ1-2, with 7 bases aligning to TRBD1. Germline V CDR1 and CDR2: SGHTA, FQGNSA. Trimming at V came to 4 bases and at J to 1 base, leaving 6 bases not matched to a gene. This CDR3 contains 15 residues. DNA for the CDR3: TGTGCCAGCAGCTCACAAGGACAGGTTAACTATGGCTACACCTTC. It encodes CASSSQGQVNYGYTF. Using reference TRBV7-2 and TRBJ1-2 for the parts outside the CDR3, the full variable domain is GAGVSQSPSNKVTEKGKDVELRCDPISGHTALYWYRQSLGQGLEFLIYFQGNSAPDKSGLPSDRFSAERTGGSVSTLTIQRTQQEDSAVYLCASSSQGQVNYGYTFGSGTRLTVV.

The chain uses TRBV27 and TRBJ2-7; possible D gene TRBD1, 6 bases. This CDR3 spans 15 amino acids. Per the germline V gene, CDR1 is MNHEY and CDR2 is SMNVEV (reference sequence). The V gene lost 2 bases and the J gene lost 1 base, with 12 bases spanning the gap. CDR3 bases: TGTGCCAGCAGTTTAAAGGACAGAATTTCCTACGAGCAGTACTTC. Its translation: CASSLKDRISYEQYF.

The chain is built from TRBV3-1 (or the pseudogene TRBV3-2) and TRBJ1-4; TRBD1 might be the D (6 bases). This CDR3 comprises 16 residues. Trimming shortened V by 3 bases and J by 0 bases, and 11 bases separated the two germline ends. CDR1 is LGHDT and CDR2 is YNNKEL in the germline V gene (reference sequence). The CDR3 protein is CASSHRDRTTNEKLFF. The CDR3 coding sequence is TGTGCCAGCAGCCATAGAGACAGGACAACTAATGAAAAACTGTTTTTT.

CDR3 bases: TGCGCCAGCAGCTTGGCCACAGTCCCCACAGATACGCAGTATTTT. Translation gives CASSLATVPTDTQYF. This chain connects TRBV5-1 to TRBJ2-3; the D is unclear. The CDR3 length is 15 residues. CDR1 SGHRS and CDR2 YFSETQ come from the germline V gene. V lost 0 bases and J lost 2, with 10 bases in between.

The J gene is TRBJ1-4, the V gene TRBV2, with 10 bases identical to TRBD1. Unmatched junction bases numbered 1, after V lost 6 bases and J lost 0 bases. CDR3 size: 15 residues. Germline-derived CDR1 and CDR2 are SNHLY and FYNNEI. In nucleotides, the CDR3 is TGTGCCAGCAGAGGACAGGGGGCAACTAATGAAAAACTGTTTTTT. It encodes CASRGQGATNEKLFF.

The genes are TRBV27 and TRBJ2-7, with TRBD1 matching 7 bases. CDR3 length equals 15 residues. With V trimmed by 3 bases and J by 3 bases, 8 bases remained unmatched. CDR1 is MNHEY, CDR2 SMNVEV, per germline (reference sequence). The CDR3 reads CASSLRQGSDYEQYF. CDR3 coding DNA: TGTGCCAGCAGTTTGAGACAGGGATCAGACTACGAGCAGTACTTC.

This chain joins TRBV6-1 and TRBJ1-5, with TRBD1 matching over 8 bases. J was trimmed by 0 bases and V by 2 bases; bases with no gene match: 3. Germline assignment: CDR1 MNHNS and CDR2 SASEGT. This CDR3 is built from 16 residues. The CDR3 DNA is TGTGCCAGCAGTGAACAGGGGGCGATTAGCAATCAGCCCCAGCATTTT. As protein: CASSEQGAISNQPQHF.

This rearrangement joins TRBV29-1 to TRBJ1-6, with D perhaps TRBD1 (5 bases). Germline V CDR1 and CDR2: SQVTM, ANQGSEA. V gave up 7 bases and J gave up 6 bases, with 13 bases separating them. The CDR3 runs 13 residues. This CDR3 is CSADQGSNSPLHF. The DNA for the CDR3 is TGCAGCGCCGACCAGGGTAGTAATTCACCCCTCCACTTT.